This paragraph reports one T cell receptor (beta chain). This sample is drawn from a study of shared clonotypes between healthy human individuals. Data came from immunoSEQ multiplex PCR; TCRdb stores just in-frame clones and leaves some out. The sample consists of fewer than 600,000 clones, less than 85% of them appearing once. The receptor was derived from a woman between 40 and 55 years old in good health. Some clones in this sample may be carry-over from other donors' samples. The specimen was PBMCs.

In DNA form, the CDR3 reads TGTGCCAGCAGTGAACCTTACATCGCCTATGGCTACACCTTC. Translated: CASSEPYIAYGYTF. The chain combines TRBV25-1 with TRBJ1-2; no firm D call. The germline V gene has CDR1 MGHDK and CDR2 SYGVNS. The V gene lost 2 bases and the J gene lost 4 bases, with 11 bases spanning the gap. The CDR3 totals 14 residues.